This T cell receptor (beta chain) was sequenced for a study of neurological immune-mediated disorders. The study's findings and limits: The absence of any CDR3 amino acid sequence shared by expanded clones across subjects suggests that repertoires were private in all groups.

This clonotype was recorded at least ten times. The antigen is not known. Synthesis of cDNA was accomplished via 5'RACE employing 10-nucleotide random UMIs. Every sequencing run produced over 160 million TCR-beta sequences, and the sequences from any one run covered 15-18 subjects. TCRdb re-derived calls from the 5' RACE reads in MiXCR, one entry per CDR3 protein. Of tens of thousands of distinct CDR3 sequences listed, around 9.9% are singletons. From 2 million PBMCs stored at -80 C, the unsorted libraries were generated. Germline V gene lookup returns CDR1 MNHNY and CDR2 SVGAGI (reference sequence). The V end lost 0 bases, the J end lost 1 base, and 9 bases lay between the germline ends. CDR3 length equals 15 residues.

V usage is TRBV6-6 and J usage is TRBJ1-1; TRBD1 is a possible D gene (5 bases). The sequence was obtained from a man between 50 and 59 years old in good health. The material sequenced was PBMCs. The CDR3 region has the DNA TGTGCCAGCAGTTACTCGTCAGGGACGAACACTGAAGCTTTCTTT. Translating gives CASSYSSGTNTEAFF.